The 31 T cell receptor beta chains below all came from one sample that was sequenced in a study of blood T cell repertoires in COVID-19. Assay: immunoSEQ multiplex PCR; the TCRdb copy retains only in-frame clones and omits some. The top ten hold over 3% of the sample, which has roughly 200,000 clones, 86% seen once. Input material: PBMCs or T cells enriched from blood (not recorded which). All receptors derive from a woman aged 40-49 years with acute COVID-19.

The chain couples TRBV7-3 to TRBJ1-1; D remains ambiguous. V was shortened by 5 bases and J by 0 bases, with 7 bases between the two germline ends. Per the germline V gene, CDR1 is SGHTA and CDR2 is FQGTGA. This CDR3 comprises 13 residues. The chain's CDR3 is CASSAGVNTEAFF. CDR3 DNA: TGTGCCAGCAGCGCCGGAGTGAACACTGAAGCTTTCTTT.

V is TRBV6-1 and J is TRBJ1-3; D is unresolved. CDR1 is MNHNS, CDR2 SASEGT, per germline. This CDR3 region has 16 residues. The germline V and J ends were trimmed by 2 bases and 0 bases, with 11 bases remaining between them. This CDR3 is CASSEIRTDSGNTIYF. CDR3 sequence (DNA): TGTGCCAGCAGTGAAATCCGAACAGACTCTGGAAACACCATATATTTT.

The J gene is TRBJ1-2, the V gene TRBV28; D is possibly TRBD1 (5 bases). Per germline, CDR1 MDHEN and CDR2 SYDVKM. The CDR3 covers 12 residues. Between the trimmed V and J ends, which lost 11 bases and 8 bases, there was a span of 18 bases. The CDR3 DNA sequence: TGTGCCGGCGGTGGCGGGGCAAGCGGCTACACCTTC. This translates into CAGGGGASGYTF.

The count of this clone is one. The chain joins TRBV15 to TRBJ1-3; 8 bases line up with TRBD1. The CDR3 has 17 residues. Germline trimming cut 1 base from V and 4 bases from J; bases unmatched to any gene: 9. The germline CDR1 and CDR2 sequences are LNHNV and YYDKDF (reference sequence). This CDR3 is CATSRVPGQETGNTIYF. DNA for the CDR3: TGTGCCACCAGCAGAGTACCGGGACAGGAGACGGGAAACACCATATATTTT.

The rearrangement joins TRBV9 to TRBJ2-3, with 8 nucleotides matching TRBD1. The CDR3 contains 17 residues. V was clipped by 0 bases and J by 2 bases; unmatched bases: 8. Germline CDR1 is SGDLS and CDR2 is YYNGEE. The CDR3 nucleotides are TGTGCCAGCAGCGTAGGGCACAGGGGGAAGATCACAGATACGCAGTATTTT. Its protein product is CASSVGHRGKITDTQYF. The full variable domain, its missing parts supplied by reference TRBV9 and TRBJ2-3, is DSGVTQTPKHLITATGQRVTLRCSPRSGDLSVYWYQQSLDQGLQFLIQYYNGEERAKGNILERFSAQQFPDLHSELNLSSLELGDSALYFCASSVGHRGKITDTQYFGPGTRLTVL.

J is TRBJ1-1 and V is TRBV18; D unclear. Germline V gene lookup returns CDR1 KGHSH and CDR2 LQKENI. This CDR3 is built from 16 residues. V lost 2 bases and J lost 0, with 13 bases in between. The CDR3 DNA is TGTGCCAGCTCACCATTTCATCTAGGTATGAACACTGAAGCTTTCTTT. Amino acids: CASSPFHLGMNTEAFF.

The chain joins TRBV3-1 (or the pseudogene TRBV3-2) to TRBJ1-1, with a possible D match to TRBD1 (6 bases). The CDR3 spans 13 residues. Trimming cost V 4 bases and J 1 base, with 7 bases left between them. Germline V gives CDR1 LGHDT, CDR2 YNNKEL (reference sequence). This CDR3 is CASSLGQNTEAFF. In DNA, the CDR3 is TGTGCCAGCAGCCTGGGACAGAACACTGAAGCTTTCTTT.

In nucleotides, the CDR3 is TGTGCCAGCAGCCGCGGCGTAGCAACTAATGAAAAACTGTTTTTT. This encodes CASSRGVATNEKLFF. This chain links TRBV9 with TRBJ1-4, with no clear D. V was shortened by 4 bases and J by 0 bases, with 10 bases between the two germline ends. The CDR3 has 15 amino acids. The germline V gene encodes CDR1 SGDLS and CDR2 YYNGEE. Using reference TRBV9 and TRBJ1-4 for the parts outside the CDR3, the full variable domain is DSGVTQTPKHLITATGQRVTLRCSPRSGDLSVYWYQQSLDQGLQFLIQYYNGEERAKGNILERFSAQQFPDLHSELNLSSLELGDSALYFCASSRGVATNEKLFFGSGTQLSVL.

This clone was observed a few times. The chain links TRBV2 to TRBJ1-1, with TRBD1 identical over 9 bases. CDR3 length: 14 amino acids. J was trimmed by 7 bases and V by 6 bases; bases with no gene match: 9. The germline V gene encodes CDR1 SNHLY and CDR2 FYNNEI. CDR3 amino acids: CASRGTGTGYEAFF. In DNA form, the CDR3 reads TGTGCCAGCAGAGGAACCGGGACAGGGTATGAAGCTTTCTTT.

This clone came up once. V gene TRBV12-3 or TRBV12-4 combines with J gene TRBJ1-2, with D uncertain. The V end lost 6 bases, the J end lost 3 bases, and 11 bases lay between the germline ends. The CDR3 consists of 13 residues. The CDR3: CASSDYGDYGYTF. CDR3 bases: TGTGCCAGCAGCGATTACGGGGACTATGGCTACACCTTC.

The chain has TRBV24-1 and TRBJ2-7; the D gene is possibly TRBD1 (6 bases). The germline gives CDR1 KGHDR, CDR2 SFDVKD. Trimming removed 9 bases at V and 2 bases at J, with 13 bases between. The length of the CDR3 is 13 residues. The CDR3, as DNA: TGTGCCACCGGATGGACAGAAGCCTACGAGCAGTACGTC. Translating gives CATGWTEAYEQYV.

This clone showed up just once. A clone one base away is much larger, so this may be a read error. The chain has TRBV6-4 and TRBJ2-3, with 9 bases lining up with TRBD2. Germline V lookup: CDR1 MRHNA, CDR2 SNTAGT. With 2 bases clipped from V and 1 base from J, the junction kept 4 bases outside the gene matches. The CDR3 loop spans 16 amino acids. The CDR3 region has the DNA TGTGCCAGCAGTGACACGGCTAGCGGGGGCACAGATACGCAGTATTTT. This encodes CASSDTASGGTDTQYF.

This chain uses TRBV27 with TRBJ2-7, with a possible D match to TRBD1 (5 bases). V lost 4 bases to trimming and J lost 0 bases, with 13 bases between them. The length of the CDR3 is 15 residues. The germline CDR1 and CDR2 sequences are MNHEY and SMNVEV (reference sequence). CDR3 DNA: TGTGCCAGCAGTTCCCACAGGTCTAGCTCCTACGAGCAGTACTTC. As protein: CASSSHRSSSYEQYF.

This clone was picked up a small number of times. The chain joins TRBV29-1 to TRBJ2-7, with 9 bases fitting TRBD1. The V segment lost 6 bases and the J segment 6 bases; nucleotides outside the gene matches: 6. The CDR3 loop spans 12 amino acids. The germline V gene encodes CDR1 SQVTM and CDR2 ANQGSEA. CDR3 loop: CSVTGGQAEQYF. CDR3 sequence (DNA): TGCAGCGTGACAGGGGGTCAAGCCGAGCAGTACTTC.

V usage is TRBV6-6 and J usage is TRBJ2-7; perhaps TRBD2 as D (5 bases). Trimming took 2 bases from V and 0 from J, leaving 11 bases between them. The CDR3 has 15 amino acids. Germline lookup yields CDR1 MNHNY and CDR2 SVGAGI (reference sequence). CDR3 residues: CASSYNGMNSYEQYV. The CDR3 DNA follows: TGTGCCAGCAGTTACAACGGGATGAACTCCTACGAGCAGTACGTC.

This clone was detected only once. V gene TRBV12-5 combines with J gene TRBJ1-2; D is uncertain. Germline CDR1 and CDR2: LGHNT and FRNRAP. The length of the CDR3 is 14 residues. Trimming left V 5 bases short and J 10 bases short, with 20 bases between. The CDR3 is CASGLPTSPYFYTF. The CDR3 region has the DNA TGTGCTAGTGGTCTCCCGACTAGCCCGTATTTCTACACCTTC. Full variable domain (outside the CDR3, taken from reference TRBV12-5 and TRBJ1-2): DARVTQTPRHKVTEMGQEVTMRCQPILGHNTVFWYRQTMMQGLELLAYFRNRAPLDDSGMPKDRFSAEMPDATLATLKIQPSEPRDSAVYFCASGLPTSPYFYTFGSGTRLTVV.

This clone has just one count. This chain links TRBV5-1 with TRBJ2-1, with 7 bases identical to TRBD2. The V and J ends lost 7 bases and 7 bases, in that order; junction bases with no gene match: 17. CDR1 is SGHRS, CDR2 YFSETQ, per germline. The CDR3 is 16 residues long. The CDR3 DNA reads as TGCGCCAGCCGCGACGCCCGGGCTAGCGGCACTAATGAGCAGTTCTTC. It yields the protein CASRDARASGTNEQFF.

This clone was seen once. The genes are TRBV2 and TRBJ1-4; 10 bases line up with TRBD1. CDR1 and CDR2 (germline): SNHLY, FYNNEI. The CDR3 sequence is 14 residues long. The V and J ends lost 6 bases and 8 bases, in that order; junction bases with no gene match: 6. CDR3 in DNA: TGTGCCAGCAGGACGGACAGGGGGAGAGAAAAACTGTTTTTT. It encodes CASRTDRGREKLFF. The variable domain in full, with the rest retrieved from reference TRBV2 and TRBJ1-4, is EPEVTQTPSHQVTQMGQEVILRCVPISNHLYFYWYRQILGQKVEFLVSFYNNEISEKSEIFDDQFSVERPDGSNFTLKIRSTKLEDSAMYFCASRTDRGREKLFFGSGTQLSVL.

The rearrangement uses TRBV5-8 and TRBJ1-2; 7 bases fit TRBD1. V trimming: 4 bases; J trimming: 6 bases; junction bases outside the gene matches: 9. The CDR3 extends over 14 amino acids. Germline CDR1 is SGHTS and CDR2 is YDEGEE. CDR3 DNA: TGTGCCAGCAGCCGCTCCTGGACAGGCCATGGCTACACCTTC. Translating gives CASSRSWTGHGYTF.

This clone appeared once. The chain recombines TRBV7-2 with TRBJ1-1; D is ambiguous. The CDR3 length is 14 residues. Germline assignment: CDR1 SGHTA and CDR2 FQGNSA. V lost 0 bases, J lost 4 bases, and 9 bases lay in between. CDR3 in DNA: TGTGCCAGCAGCTTAGCGCTCGGGGTCACTGAAGCTTTCTTT. It translates to CASSLALGVTEAFF. Supplemented by reference TRBV7-2 and TRBJ1-1, the full variable domain reads GAGVSQSPSNKVTEKGKDVELRCDPISGHTALYWYRQSLGQGLEFLIYFQGNSAPDKSGLPSDRFSAERTGGSVSTLTIQRTQQEDSAVYLCASSLALGVTEAFFGQGTRLTVV.

CDR3 protein: CASSLVGTSGGAGNEQFF. The CDR3 DNA is TGTGCCAGCAGTTTAGTCGGGACTAGCGGGGGGGCTGGTAATGAGCAGTTCTTC. The rearrangement joins TRBV28 to TRBJ2-1; 16 nucleotides align to TRBD2. CDR3 length equals 18 residues. Germline values: CDR1 MDHEN, CDR2 SYDVKM. J was trimmed by 7 bases and V by 2 bases; bases with no gene match: 8. The variable domain in full, with the rest retrieved from reference TRBV28 and TRBJ2-1, is DVKVTQSSRYLVKRTGEKVFLECVQDMDHENMFWYRQDPGLGLRLIYFSYDVKMKEKGDIPEGYSVSREKKERFSLILESASTNQTSMYLCASSLVGTSGGAGNEQFFGPGTRLTVL.

V and J are TRBV5-6 and TRBJ1-1, with a possible D match to TRBD1 (5 bases). With 5 bases removed from V and 1 base from J, the gap between germline ends came to 12 bases. The CDR3 contains 14 residues. Germline V gene data show CDR1 as SGHDT and CDR2 as YYEEEE. CDR3 loop: CASRPGRENTEAFF. Written as DNA, the CDR3 is TGTGCCAGCAGACCGGGCAGGGAGAACACTGAAGCTTTCTTT.

This chain joins TRBV11-3 and TRBJ2-1; D is ambiguous. This CDR3 is 11 amino acids long. CDR1 and CDR2 from the germline V gene are SGHNT and YENEEA. V was cut by 4 bases and J by 8 bases, with 6 bases left in between. The CDR3 spells CASSSGYEQFF. CDR3 coding DNA: TGTGCCAGCAGCTCCGGTTATGAGCAGTTCTTC.

The V and J genes are TRBV5-5 and TRBJ1-3; D is possibly TRBD1 (5 bases). Germline V gene lookup returns CDR1 SGHKS and CDR2 YYEKEE (reference sequence). The CDR3 contains 16 residues. V shed 4 bases and J shed 3 bases, with 17 bases lying between them. The CDR3 DNA follows: TGTGCCAGCAGCCCATCGGGCAGGGTAGATGGAAACACCATATATTTT. Translating gives CASSPSGRVDGNTIYF.

This chain links TRBV5-1 with TRBJ2-3, with 7 positions matching TRBD1. Germline V gene data show CDR1 as SGHRS and CDR2 as YFSETQ. CDR3 length equals 18 residues. V lost 4 bases to trimming and J lost 1 base; unmatched junction nucleotides: 15. The CDR3 nucleotides read TGCGCCAGCAGCACGAAGGACAGGCCAAAAGGGGGCACAGATACGCAGTATTTT. Its protein is CASSTKDRPKGGTDTQYF.

The chain joins TRBV6-5 to TRBJ2-5; D unclear. Germline-derived CDR1 and CDR2 are MNHEY and SVGAGI. The CDR3 spans 13 residues. Trimming took off 8 bases at V and 2 bases at J, with 12 bases between the two ends. CDR3 residues: CASGPESQETQYF. In DNA form, the CDR3 reads TGTGCCAGCGGGCCTGAGTCACAAGAGACCCAGTACTTC.

The V and J genes are TRBV2 and TRBJ1-4; no clear D gene. Germline CDR1 and CDR2: SNHLY and FYNNEI. This CDR3 comprises 15 residues. V lost 4 bases, J lost 0 bases, and 9 bases lay in between. The CDR3 coding sequence is TGTGCCAGCAGTGTCGGAGCAGCAACTAATGAAAAACTGTTTTTT. The encoded protein is CASSVGAATNEKLFF.

This CDR3 reads CASTGVGSNQPQHF. The CDR3 coding sequence is TGTGCCAGCACGGGGGTTGGTAGCAATCAGCCCCAGCATTTT. The chain combines TRBV2 with TRBJ1-5; D perhaps matches TRBD1 (5 bases). V was pared by 7 bases and J by 0 bases, with 10 bases between. This CDR3 contains 14 residues. CDR1 and CDR2 (germline): SNHLY, FYNNEI.

The chain employs TRBV2 and TRBJ1-6; no clear D gene. The germline CDR1 and CDR2 sequences are SNHLY and FYNNEI. The V and J ends lost 8 bases and 14 bases respectively, with 16 bases between them. CDR3 length: 12 residues. CDR3: CASCLDSSALHF. DNA of the CDR3: TGTGCCAGCTGCCTGGACTCATCGGCCCTCCACTTT.

This clone was observed a single time. The V call is TRBV29-1, the J call TRBJ2-5; D is undetermined. Trimming shortened V by 7 bases and J by 5 bases, and 14 bases separated the two germline ends. This CDR3 contains 12 residues. Germline values: CDR1 SQVTM, CDR2 ANQGSEA. CDR3 bases: TGCAGCGGGGGTGGAGAGTGGGAGACCCAGTACTTC. Amino acids: CSGGGEWETQYF.

This clone was counted a few times. The chain combines TRBV6-6 with TRBJ2-1; the match to TRBD2 covers 7 bases. J lost 5 bases, V lost 2 bases, and 0 bases had no gene match. CDR3 length equals 13 residues. The germline V gene encodes CDR1 MNHNY and CDR2 SVGAGI (reference sequence). CDR3: CASSYGTNNEQFF. CDR3 bases: TGTGCCAGCAGTTACGGGACTAACAATGAGCAGTTCTTC.